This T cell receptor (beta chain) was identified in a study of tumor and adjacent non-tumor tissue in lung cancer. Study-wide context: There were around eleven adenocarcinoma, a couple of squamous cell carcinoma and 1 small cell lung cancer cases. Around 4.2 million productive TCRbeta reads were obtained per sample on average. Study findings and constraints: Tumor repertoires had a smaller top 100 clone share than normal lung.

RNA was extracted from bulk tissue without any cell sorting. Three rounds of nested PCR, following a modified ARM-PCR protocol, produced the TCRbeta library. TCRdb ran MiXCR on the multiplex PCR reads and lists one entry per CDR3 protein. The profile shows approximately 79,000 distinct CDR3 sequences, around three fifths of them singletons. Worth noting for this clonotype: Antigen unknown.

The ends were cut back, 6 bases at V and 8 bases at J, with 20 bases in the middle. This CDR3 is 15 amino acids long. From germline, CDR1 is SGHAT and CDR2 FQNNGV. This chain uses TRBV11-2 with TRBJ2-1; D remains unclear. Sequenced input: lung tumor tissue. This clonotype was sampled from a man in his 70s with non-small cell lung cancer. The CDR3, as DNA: TGTGCCAGCAGGGCCTGGATAGCCTCTTACCATGAGCAGTTCTTC. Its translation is CASRAWIASYHEQFF. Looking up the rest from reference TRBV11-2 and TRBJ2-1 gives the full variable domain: EAGVAQSPRYKIIEKRQSVAFWCNPISGHATLYWYQQILGQGPKLLIQFQNNGVVDDSQLPKDRFSAERLKGVDSTLKIQPAKLEDSAVYLCASRAWIASYHEQFFGPGTRLTVL.